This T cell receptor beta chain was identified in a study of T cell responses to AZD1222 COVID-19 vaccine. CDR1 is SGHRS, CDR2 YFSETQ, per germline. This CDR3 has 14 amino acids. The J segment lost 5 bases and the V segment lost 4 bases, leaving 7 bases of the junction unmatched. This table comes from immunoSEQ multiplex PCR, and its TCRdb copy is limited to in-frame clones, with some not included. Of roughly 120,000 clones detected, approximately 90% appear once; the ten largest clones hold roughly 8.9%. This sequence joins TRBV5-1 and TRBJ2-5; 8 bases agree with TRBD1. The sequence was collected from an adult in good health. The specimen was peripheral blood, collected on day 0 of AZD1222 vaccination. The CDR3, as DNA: TGCGCCAGCAGCCAGACAGGGGCGGACGAGACCCAGTACTTC. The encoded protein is CASSQTGADETQYF. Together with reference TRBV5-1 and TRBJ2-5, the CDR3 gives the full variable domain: KAGVTQTPRYLIKTRGQQVTLSCSPISGHRSVSWYQQTPGQGLQFLFEYFSETQRNKGNFPGRFSGRQFSNSRSEMNVSTLELGDSALYLCASSQTGADETQYFGPGTRLLVL.